The 24 T cell receptor beta chains below come from one sample, sequenced in a study of blood T cell repertoires in COVID-19. Only in-frame clones appear in the TCRdb table, and some are missing; sequencing was by immunoSEQ multiplex PCR. The sample lists 240,000 or so clones; over 65% were seen once. Sequencing input: peripheral blood. The receptor set was obtained from a woman of 80 years or more with acute or convalescent COVID-19.

The sample holds a few counts of this clone. This chain joins TRBV19 and TRBJ1-3; D unclear. The V end was cut by 2 bases, the J end by 0 bases, with 8 bases between. CDR3 length equals 15 residues. Looked up from germline, CDR1 is LNHDA and CDR2 is SQIVND (reference sequence). CDR3 nucleotide sequence: TGTGCCAGTAGTATACTAACCAACTCTGGAAACACCATATATTTT. Amino acid sequence: CASSILTNSGNTIYF.

This clone has more than one count but fewer than ten. The J gene is TRBJ1-6, the V gene TRBV2; D is ambiguous. V gave up 7 bases and J gave up 5 bases, with 12 bases separating them. The germline gives CDR1 SNHLY, CDR2 FYNNEI. The CDR3 loop spans 14 amino acids. The CDR3 spells CASILGSNNSPLHF. DNA of the CDR3: TGTGCCAGCATCCTCGGGAGCAATAATTCACCCCTCCACTTT.

This clone was picked up a small number of times. The gene calls are TRBV12-3 or TRBV12-4 and TRBJ2-1; a weak D match, TRBD1 (5 bases). The CDR3 is 13 residues long. V dropped 3 bases and J dropped 8 bases, with 11 bases sitting between them. The CDR3 here is CASSFWGRDEQFF. The CDR3 DNA sequence: TGTGCCAGCAGTTTTTGGGGCCGAGATGAGCAGTTCTTC.

V is TRBV6-5 and J is TRBJ2-1; TRBD2 aligns across 7 bases. V lost 5 bases to trimming and J lost 0 bases; unmatched junction nucleotides: 4. CDR3 length: 15 amino acids. Germline CDR1 reads MNHEY; CDR2 reads SVGAGI. The chain's CDR3 is CASSTWTSSYNEQFF. The CDR3 nucleotides read TGTGCCAGCAGTACCTGGACTAGCTCCTACAATGAGCAGTTCTTC.

V usage is TRBV7-2 and J usage is TRBJ1-5; 9 positions match TRBD1. Germline trimming cut 5 bases from V and 6 bases from J; bases unmatched to any gene: 8. The length of the CDR3 is 15 residues. CDR1 and CDR2 from the germline V gene are SGHTA and FQGNSA. CDR3 DNA: TGTGCCAGCAGCCCATTTCGACAGGGGGGTCAGCCCCAGCATTTT. Its protein product is CASSPFRQGGQPQHF.

The gene calls are TRBV4-1 and TRBJ2-7, with 10 bases matching TRBD2. CDR1 and CDR2 from the germline V gene are MGHRA and YSYEKL. With V trimmed by 0 bases and J by 4 bases, 9 bases remained unmatched. The CDR3 is made up of 17 amino acids. CDR3 nucleotides: TGCGCCAGCAGCCAAGAGGACAGATCGACTAGCGGGTACGAGCAGTACTTC. Residues: CASSQEDRSTSGYEQYF.

The genes are TRBV11-2 and TRBJ1-4; TRBD1 matches 10 bases. Losses at the gene ends were 3 bases for V and 7 bases for J; bases not matched to a gene: 2. This CDR3 is built from 14 residues. Germline V gene data show CDR1 as SGHAT and CDR2 as FQNNGV. CDR3 sequence: CASSLGQGSEKLFF. CDR3 nucleotide sequence: TGTGCCAGCAGCTTGGGACAGGGGAGTGAAAAACTGTTTTTT.

This clone showed up just a few times. This chain uses TRBV6-1 with TRBJ1-5; TRBD1 is a possible D gene (6 bases). Between the trimmed V and J ends, which lost 0 bases and 5 bases, there was a span of 11 bases. Looked up from germline, CDR1 is MNHNS and CDR2 is SASEGT. The CDR3 has 15 residues. The CDR3 protein is CASSEAQGGHQPQHF. The DNA for the CDR3 is TGTGCCAGCAGTGAAGCGCAAGGGGGTCATCAGCCCCAGCATTTT.

The gene calls are TRBV5-5 and TRBJ2-5, with 10 positions matching TRBD1. V shed 2 bases and J 4 bases; nucleotides not matched to a gene: 5. Germline CDR1 is SGHKS and CDR2 is YYEKEE (reference sequence). This CDR3 has 15 amino acids. This chain's CDR3 is CASSFGDRGRETQYF. In DNA form, the CDR3 reads TGTGCCAGCAGCTTCGGCGACAGGGGGCGAGAGACCCAGTACTTC. The whole variable domain, filled in from reference TRBV5-5 and TRBJ2-5, reads DAGVTQSPTHLIKTRGQQVTLRCSPISGHKSVSWYQQVLGQGPQFIFQYYEKEERGRGNFPDRFSARQFPNYSSELNVNALLLGDSALYLCASSFGDRGRETQYFGPGTRLLVL.

CDR3 loop: CSVEEGGDEQYF. CDR3 nucleotide sequence: TGCAGCGTTGAAGAGGGGGGGGACGAGCAGTACTTC. The chain carries TRBV29-1 and TRBJ2-7, with 7 positions matching TRBD2. Trimming cost V 0 bases and J 5 bases; bases outside gene matches: 1. The CDR3 extends over 12 amino acids. Germline assignment: CDR1 SQVTM and CDR2 ANQGSEA.

This chain uses TRBV24-1 with TRBJ1-5; TRBD1 agrees at 10 bases. Trimming removed 2 bases from V and 1 base from J; junction bases left unmatched: 1. The CDR3 has 16 residues. Germline assignment: CDR1 KGHDR and CDR2 SFDVKD. The CDR3 coding sequence is TGTGCCACCAGTGATTCGGGACAGGGGAGCAATCAGCCCCAGCATTTT. It encodes CATSDSGQGSNQPQHF.

The chain couples TRBV27 to TRBJ2-2, with 9 bases lining up with TRBD1. The germline V gene encodes CDR1 MNHEY and CDR2 SMNVEV (reference sequence). V lost 6 bases, J lost 4 bases, and 9 bases stayed unmatched. The CDR3 is 16 amino acids. The CDR3 coding sequence is TGTGCCAGCAGGGTTAACAGGGGGCGGTTCACCGGGGAGCTGTTTTTT. Translating it yields CASRVNRGRFTGELFF.

The chain has TRBV29-1 and TRBJ2-1; 12 bases match TRBD2. With V trimmed by 6 bases and J by 7 bases, 13 bases remained unmatched. The CDR3 runs 16 residues. Germline CDR1 and CDR2: SQVTM and ANQGSEA. The CDR3 loop is CSVKTPSGRAINEQFF. CDR3 sequence (DNA): TGCAGCGTAAAAACCCCTAGCGGGAGGGCCATAAATGAGCAGTTCTTC.

This clone has only one observation. Here the CDR3 omits its conserved ending phenylalanine or tryptophan, so a read error is the likely source. The DNA is omitted, as the CDR3 cannot be located on it reliably, and the CDR3 follows TCRdb's listing. The V call is TRBV2, the J call TRBJ1-1. The CDR3 adds up to 9 amino acids, both ends counted. The germline V gene has CDR1 SNHLY and CDR2 FYNNEI. The CDR3: CANSRGGVN.

V usage is TRBV30 and J usage is TRBJ1-2; D is ambiguous. The CDR3 covers 12 residues. CDR1 and CDR2 (germline): GTSNPN, SVGIG (reference sequence). Between the trimmed V and J ends, which lost 4 bases and 4 bases, there was a span of 10 bases. CDR3 sequence (DNA): TGTGCCTGGAACCCCGGAGTCTATGGCTACACCTTC. Amino acids: CAWNPGVYGYTF.

This clone appeared once. The rearrangement uses TRBV6-5 and TRBJ1-1; TRBD1 is a possible D gene (5 bases). Trimming took off 8 bases at V and 1 base at J, with 8 bases between the two ends. Germline CDR1 is MNHEY and CDR2 is SVGAGI. The CDR3 has 12 amino acids. The CDR3 spells CASARGNTEAFF. In DNA form, the CDR3 reads TGTGCCAGCGCAAGGGGGAACACTGAAGCTTTCTTT.

The CDR3 DNA is TGTGCCAGCAGCGAGGGAGGAGGGGAGCAGTACTTC. Protein sequence: CASSEGGGEQYF. V gene TRBV9 combines with J gene TRBJ2-7, with D tentatively TRBD2 (6 bases). Germline CDR1 SGDLS, CDR2 YYNGEE. V gave up 3 bases and J gave up 7 bases, with 11 bases separating them. The length of the CDR3 is 12 residues.

The chain carries TRBV5-1 and TRBJ1-1, with D tentatively TRBD1 (5 bases). This CDR3 is 13 amino acids long. V lost 6 bases and J 4 bases, leaving 13 bases between the germline ends. CDR1 is SGHRS, CDR2 YFSETQ, per germline. The CDR3 reads CASTPRGGTEAFF. The CDR3 region has the DNA TGCGCCAGCACCCCTCGGGGGGGCACTGAAGCTTTCTTT.

This clone was seen many times. The V gene is TRBV7-2, the J gene TRBJ1-1, with 9 bases aligning to TRBD1. Germline CDR1 reads SGHTA; CDR2 reads FQGNSA. The CDR3 loop spans 14 amino acids. V trimming: 5 bases; J trimming: 5 bases; junction bases outside the gene matches: 6. The CDR3 protein is CASSTGQGGTEAFF. As DNA, the CDR3 is TGTGCCAGCAGCACGGGACAGGGAGGGACTGAAGCTTTCTTT.

The chain recombines TRBV5-1 with TRBJ1-3; maybe TRBD1 (5 bases). Germline V gene sequence: CDR1 SGHRS, CDR2 YFSETQ. V lost 7 bases and J lost 8, with 19 bases in between. This CDR3 region has 14 residues. This chain's CDR3 is CASASGGTPDTIYF. CDR3 in DNA: TGCGCCAGCGCCTCGGGGGGGACTCCTGACACCATATATTTT.

This rearrangement joins TRBV12-1 to TRBJ2-1; TRBD2 is taken as the D call from the table, unchecked against the DNA. TRBV12-1 is described as a pseudogene. CDR3 length: 20 residues. The CDR3 nucleotides are TGTGCCAGCAGCCCGACGGCCGGGACTAAGGGTGGTCTTCAGGTCAATGAGCAGTTCTTC. Encoded protein: CASSPTAGTKGGLQVNEQFF.

The sample holds a few counts of this clone. The chain is built from TRBV19 and TRBJ2-5, with D possibly TRBD1 on 5 matching bases. The germline gives CDR1 LNHDA, CDR2 SQIVND (reference sequence). CDR3 length: 15 residues. V lost 5 bases and J lost 5, with 18 bases in between. The CDR3 region has the DNA TGTGCCAGTAGTGACAGACAGACATCTGGCGAGACCCAGTACTTC. This translates into CASSDRQTSGETQYF.

The V and J genes are TRBV3-1 (or the pseudogene TRBV3-2) and TRBJ1-2; no firm D call. The V end was cut by 1 base, the J end by 2 bases, with 11 bases between. From germline, CDR1 is LGHDT and CDR2 YNNKEL (reference sequence). The CDR3 length is 15 residues. CDR3 sequence: CASSQVHGRNYGYTF. CDR3 in DNA: TGTGCCAGCAGCCAAGTCCATGGGCGCAACTATGGCTACACCTTC.

The chain uses TRBV29-1 and TRBJ1-1, with D maybe TRBD1 (6 bases). Trimming stripped 4 bases from V and 4 bases from J, with 13 bases between. The V gene's germline CDR1 is SQVTM and CDR2 ANQGSEA. CDR3 length equals 13 residues. The DNA of the CDR3 is TGCAGCGTTGCGACAGGTATCGGCACTGAAGCTTTCTTT. As protein: CSVATGIGTEAFF.